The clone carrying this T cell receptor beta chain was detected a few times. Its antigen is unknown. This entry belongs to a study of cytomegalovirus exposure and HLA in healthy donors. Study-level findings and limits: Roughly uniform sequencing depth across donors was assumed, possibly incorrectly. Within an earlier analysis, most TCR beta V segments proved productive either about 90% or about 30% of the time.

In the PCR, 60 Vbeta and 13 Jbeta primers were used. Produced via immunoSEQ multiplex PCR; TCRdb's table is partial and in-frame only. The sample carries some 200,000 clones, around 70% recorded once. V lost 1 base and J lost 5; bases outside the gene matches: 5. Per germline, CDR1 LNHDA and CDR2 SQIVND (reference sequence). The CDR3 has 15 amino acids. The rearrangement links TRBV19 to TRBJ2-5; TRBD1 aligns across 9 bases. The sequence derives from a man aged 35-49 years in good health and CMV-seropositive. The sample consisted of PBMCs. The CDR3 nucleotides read TGTGCCAGTAGTATAGGACAGGGGGTGGGGGAGACCCAGTACTTC. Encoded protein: CASSIGQGVGETQYF.